The 27 T cell receptor beta chains below all came from one sample that was sequenced in a study of blood T cell repertoires in COVID-19. Profiled with immunoSEQ multiplex PCR; TCRdb holds only in-frame clones, not every one. The sample lists tens of thousands of clones; approximately 92% were seen once. Sequenced input: peripheral blood. The receptors derive from a man aged 50 to 59 with active COVID-19.

A single count supports this clone. This rearrangement joins TRBV20-1 to TRBJ2-7; D is ambiguous. With 6 bases removed from V and 2 bases from J, the gap between germline ends came to 8 bases. Per the germline V gene, CDR1 is DFQATT and CDR2 is SNEGSKA (reference sequence). The CDR3 extends over 11 amino acids. CDR3 region: CSAPDTYEQYF. Written as DNA, the CDR3 is TGCAGTGCCCCTGACACCTACGAGCAGTACTTC.

The rearrangement links TRBV9 to TRBJ2-1; TRBD2 aligns across 10 bases. CDR3 size: 15 residues. Trimming at V came to 5 bases and at J to 4 bases, leaving 6 bases not matched to a gene. Germline V lookup: CDR1 SGDLS, CDR2 YYNGEE. The CDR3 loop reads CASSSGLATYNEQFF. The CDR3 DNA reads TGTGCCAGCAGTTCGGGACTAGCGACATACAATGAGCAGTTCTTC.

The V call is TRBV7-3, the J call TRBJ2-2; D not resolved. Deletions cut 4 bases from V and 6 bases from J, with 9 bases between. In germline, CDR1 is SGHTA, CDR2 FQGTGA. CDR3 size: 13 residues. The CDR3 region has the DNA TGTGCCAGCAGCTCACGAGTACCCGGGGAGCTGTTTTTT. Amino acids: CASSSRVPGELFF.

The gene calls are TRBV5-5 and TRBJ2-3; D is unclear. V was shortened by 1 base and J by 2 bases, with 5 bases between the two germline ends. The germline gives CDR1 SGHKS, CDR2 YYEKEE (reference sequence). CDR3 length equals 13 residues. The CDR3 bases are TGTGCCAGCAGCTTGAGCTACACAGATACGCAGTATTTT. Amino acid sequence: CASSLSYTDTQYF.

This clone was seen only a few times. This chain links TRBV5-5 with TRBJ1-3; D uncertain. Trimming shortened V by 0 bases and J by 0 bases, and 7 bases separated the two germline ends. Per the germline V gene, CDR1 is SGHKS and CDR2 is YYEKEE (reference sequence). This CDR3 is 15 amino acids long. DNA of the CDR3: TGTGCCAGCAGCTTGGACGGGGACTCTGGAAACACCATATATTTT. Translated, it gives CASSLDGDSGNTIYF. The entire variable domain, with the rest obtained from reference TRBV5-5 and TRBJ1-3, is as follows: DAGVTQSPTHLIKTRGQQVTLRCSPISGHKSVSWYQQVLGQGPQFIFQYYEKEERGRGNFPDRFSARQFPNYSSELNVNALLLGDSALYLCASSLDGDSGNTIYFGEGSWLTVV.

This chain links TRBV28 with TRBJ1-1; D remains ambiguous. V lost 5 bases and J lost 4, with 14 bases in between. The germline gives CDR1 MDHEN, CDR2 SYDVKM. The CDR3 extends over 14 amino acids. CDR3 nucleotide sequence: TGTGCCAGCAGTCCCCCCGGGAAGGCCACTGAAGCTTTCTTT. Translating gives CASSPPGKATEAFF.

The genes are TRBV4-1 and TRBJ1-5; D possibly corresponds to TRBD1 (5 bases). V was cut by 0 bases and J by 9 bases, with 12 bases left in between. The CDR3 extends over 14 amino acids. Germline CDR1 MGHRA, CDR2 YSYEKL. CDR3 residues: CASSQDQGLRPQHF. The CDR3 bases are TGCGCCAGCAGCCAAGATCAGGGTTTGAGGCCCCAGCATTTT.

This rearrangement joins TRBV5-1 to TRBJ2-2; tentatively, D is TRBD1 (5 bases). Germline-derived CDR1 and CDR2 are SGHRS and YFSETQ. This CDR3 comprises 14 residues. V lost 6 bases to trimming and J lost 0 bases, with 9 bases between them. The CDR3 nucleotides read TGCGCCAGCAATCAGGGATCGAACACCGGGGAGCTGTTTTTT. Translating gives CASNQGSNTGELFF.

The rearrangement joins TRBV19 to TRBJ2-3; perhaps TRBD1 as D (5 bases). Germline-derived CDR1 and CDR2 are LNHDA and SQIVND (reference sequence). V lost 6 bases to trimming and J lost 6 bases, with 10 bases between them. The CDR3 contains 12 residues. CDR3 nucleotides: TGTGCCAGTAGAGACAGTTTGGATACGCAGTATTTT. Amino acids: CASRDSLDTQYF. The whole variable domain, filled in from reference TRBV19 and TRBJ2-3, reads DGGITQSPKYLFRKEGQNVTLSCEQNLNHDAMYWYRQDPGQGLRLIYYSQIVNDFQKGDIAEGYSVSREKKESFPLTVTSAQKNPTAFYLCASRDSLDTQYFGPGTRLTVL.

The V call is TRBV2, the J call TRBJ2-1; D remains ambiguous. V was trimmed by 4 bases and J by 0 bases, leaving 19 bases between them. Germline values: CDR1 SNHLY, CDR2 FYNNEI. CDR3 length: 18 amino acids. The CDR3 loop is CASSARFPSSSSYNEQFF. CDR3 sequence (DNA): TGTGCCAGCAGTGCCAGGTTCCCCTCCTCGAGCTCCTACAATGAGCAGTTCTTC.

This chain joins TRBV5-8 and TRBJ2-5, with 11 bases lining up with TRBD1. Germline CDR1 SGHTS, CDR2 YDEGEE. With 5 bases clipped from V and 4 bases from J, the junction kept 7 bases outside the gene matches. The CDR3 extends over 15 amino acids. The CDR3 region has the DNA TGTGCCAGCAGTTCCGGACAGGGGGCTGGAGAGACCCAGTACTTC. Translated, it gives CASSSGQGAGETQYF.

The rearrangement links TRBV19 to TRBJ1-1; maybe TRBD1 (6 bases). The CDR3 covers 13 residues. Trimming pared 6 bases from V and 7 bases from J, leaving 15 bases between. The germline gives CDR1 LNHDA, CDR2 SQIVND (reference sequence). This CDR3 is CASRGGQTREAFF. For the CDR3, the DNA is TGTGCCAGTAGAGGGGGACAAACGCGTGAAGCTTTCTTT.

Only one count was recorded for this clone. The chain couples TRBV9 to TRBJ2-3; TRBD1 aligns across 9 bases. The CDR3 extends over 20 amino acids. The V gene end was trimmed by 0 bases and the J gene end by 4 bases; junction bases not matched to a gene: 18. The germline gives CDR1 SGDLS, CDR2 YYNGEE. The CDR3 reads CASSVGNVGTYRGRADTQYF. DNA of the CDR3: TGTGCCAGCAGCGTAGGAAACGTGGGAACGTACAGGGGGCGCGCAGATACGCAGTATTTT. Full variable domain (missing parts from reference TRBV9 and TRBJ2-3): DSGVTQTPKHLITATGQRVTLRCSPRSGDLSVYWYQQSLDQGLQFLIQYYNGEERAKGNILERFSAQQFPDLHSELNLSSLELGDSALYFCASSVGNVGTYRGRADTQYFGPGTRLTVL.

The chain combines TRBV7-9 with TRBJ2-7; the match to TRBD1 covers 9 bases. The trim removed 5 bases at V and 5 bases at J, leaving 7 bases unmatched. This CDR3 is 14 amino acids long. Germline CDR1 is SEHNR and CDR2 is FQNEAQ (reference sequence). CDR3 nucleotides: TGTGCCAGCAGCCACAGGGGGCTGGGGGACGAGCAGTACTTC. It translates to CASSHRGLGDEQYF.

This clone was detected only once. This CDR3 is CAWSVSVNQPQHF. The CDR3, as DNA: TGTGCCTGGAGTGTCTCCGTAAATCAGCCCCAGCATTTT. The chain uses TRBV30 and TRBJ1-5, with no clear D. The V end was cut by 0 bases, the J end by 4 bases, with 7 bases between. The germline CDR1 and CDR2 sequences are GTSNPN and SVGIG (reference sequence). The CDR3 loop spans 13 amino acids.

This clone has only one observation. The rearrangement joins TRBV19 to TRBJ1-4; D may be TRBD1 (6 bases). The CDR3 length is 14 residues. Trimming left V 4 bases short and J 3 bases short, with 9 bases between. Per the germline V gene, CDR1 is LNHDA and CDR2 is SQIVND (reference sequence). The CDR3 spells CASSTDRPNEKLFF. For the CDR3, the DNA is TGTGCCAGTAGTACGGACAGACCTAATGAAAAACTGTTTTTT. Full variable domain (remainder filled in from reference TRBV19 and TRBJ1-4): DGGITQSPKYLFRKEGQNVTLSCEQNLNHDAMYWYRQDPGQGLRLIYYSQIVNDFQKGDIAEGYSVSREKKESFPLTVTSAQKNPTAFYLCASSTDRPNEKLFFGSGTQLSVL.

This clone was detected once. The chain uses TRBV6-5 and TRBJ2-5, with TRBD2 as a possible D gene (5 bases). Germline CDR1 reads MNHEY; CDR2 reads SVGAGI. This CDR3 is 13 amino acids long. V lost 5 bases and J 4 bases, leaving 11 bases between the germline ends. CDR3 DNA: TGTGCCAGCAGTAGGACTCGAACAGAGACCCAGTACTTC. This gives the protein CASSRTRTETQYF.

V is TRBV5-6 and J is TRBJ2-1; 9 bases align to TRBD2. V gave up 4 bases and J gave up 4 bases; unmatched junction bases: 9. Germline V lookup: CDR1 SGHDT, CDR2 YYEEEE. The CDR3 length is 16 residues. CDR3 residues: CASSLGASGVYNEQFF. The CDR3 nucleotides read TGTGCCAGCAGCCTCGGGGCTAGCGGGGTTTACAATGAGCAGTTCTTC.

This clone appeared a single time. The chain uses TRBV28 and TRBJ1-2; TRBD1 matches 9 bases. This CDR3 spans 14 amino acids. Trimming removed 6 bases from V and 4 bases from J; junction bases left unmatched: 6. Germline V lookup: CDR1 MDHEN, CDR2 SYDVKM. The CDR3 spells CASRPGQGIYGYTF. The CDR3 region has the DNA TGTGCCAGCAGGCCGGGACAGGGCATCTATGGCTACACCTTC.

The genes are TRBV2 and TRBJ1-1; 9 bases match TRBD1. Germline V gene sequence: CDR1 SNHLY, CDR2 FYNNEI. This CDR3 contains 13 residues. J was trimmed by 4 bases and V by 4 bases; bases with no gene match: 1. This chain's CDR3 is CASSGQGGTEAFF. CDR3 sequence (DNA): TGTGCCAGCAGTGGACAGGGGGGCACTGAAGCTTTCTTT.

The gene calls are TRBV6-5 and TRBJ1-5; no firm D call. With 6 bases removed from V and 0 bases from J, the gap between germline ends came to 9 bases. Germline V CDR1 and CDR2: MNHEY, SVGAGI. This CDR3 is 14 amino acids long. Here the CDR3 DNA reads TGTGCCAGCAGCCGACGGGGTAGCAATCAGCCCCAGCATTTT. This codes for CASSRRGSNQPQHF.

V usage is TRBV7-8 and J usage is TRBJ2-7; D possibly corresponds to TRBD2 (5 bases). Germline V gene data show CDR1 as SGHVS and CDR2 as FQNEAQ. V dropped 6 bases and J dropped 0 bases, with 9 bases sitting between them. The CDR3 is 13 residues long. CDR3 sequence reads: CASSVGDSYEQYF. CDR3 nucleotides: TGTGCCAGCAGTGTCGGGGACTCCTACGAGCAGTACTTC. The full variable domain, in which reference TRBV7-8 and TRBJ2-7 provide the parts outside the CDR3, is GAGVSQSPRYKVAKRGQDVALRCDPISGHVSLFWYQQALGQGPEFLTYFQNEAQLDKSGLPSDRFFAERPEGSVSTLKIQRTQQEDSAVYLCASSVGDSYEQYFGPGTRLTVT.

CDR3: CASSDWARPYEQYF. CDR3 sequence (DNA): TGTGCCAGCAGTGATTGGGCCCGACCCTACGAGCAGTACTTC. This sequence joins TRBV2 and TRBJ2-7, with D hard to call. This CDR3 has 14 amino acids. In germline, CDR1 is SNHLY, CDR2 FYNNEI. Trimming stripped 3 bases from V and 2 bases from J, with 11 bases between.

This chain connects TRBV18 to TRBJ2-3; D gene ambiguous. Germline V gene sequence: CDR1 KGHSH, CDR2 LQKENI. V gave up 3 bases and J gave up 0 bases, with 4 bases separating them. This CDR3 has 13 amino acids. This CDR3 reads CASSPSSTDTQYF. The CDR3 region has the DNA TGTGCCAGCTCACCCTCTAGCACAGATACGCAGTATTTT.

V gene TRBV18 combines with J gene TRBJ2-1; TRBD2 aligns across 7 bases. The CDR3 runs to 14 residues. Unmatched junction bases numbered 9, after V lost 3 bases and J lost 10 bases. The germline gives CDR1 KGHSH, CDR2 LQKENI. Here the CDR3 DNA reads TGTGCCAGCTCACCGGCGGGAGATTCGGGCGAGCAGTTCTTC. Amino acid sequence: CASSPAGDSGEQFF.

The rearrangement uses TRBV7-2 and TRBJ1-5; TRBD1 matches at 7 bases. The junction had 11 bases not matched to a gene; V was cut back by 5 bases and J by 4 bases. The CDR3 totals 16 residues. Germline V gene data show CDR1 as SGHTA and CDR2 as FQGNSA. CDR3 coding DNA: TGTGCCAGCAGCGCGAACCCTGGGACAGTTAATCAGCCCCAGCATTTT. Translation: CASSANPGTVNQPQHF.

The chain employs TRBV7-2 and TRBJ1-6; 7 positions agree with TRBD1. This CDR3 region has 15 residues. The trim removed 3 bases at V and 6 bases at J, leaving 5 bases unmatched. Germline V CDR1 and CDR2: SGHTA, FQGNSA. The CDR3 DNA follows: TGTGCCAGCAGCTTTAGACAGGGCCCTAATTCACCCCTCCACTTT. Its protein is CASSFRQGPNSPLHF. The full variable domain, rest sourced from reference TRBV7-2 and TRBJ1-6, is GAGVSQSPSNKVTEKGKDVELRCDPISGHTALYWYRQSLGQGLEFLIYFQGNSAPDKSGLPSDRFSAERTGGSVSTLTIQRTQQEDSAVYLCASSFRQGPNSPLHFGNGTRLTVT.